Presented here are 12 T cell receptor beta chains from one specimen sequenced in a study of spatial heterogeneity in lung cancer. Sample time point: sample taken at primary tumor resection. TCRdb re-called the 5' RACE reads through MiXCR, storing one row per CDR3 protein. This table has tens of thousands of distinct CDR3 sequences, approximately 12% appearing once. The input for sequencing was PBMCs, taken at surgery. Receptor source: a male donor with early-stage non-small cell lung cancer.

This clonotype was seen a handful of times. This chain links TRBV6-2 or TRBV6-3 with TRBJ2-2; D unclear. Trimming stripped 0 bases from V and 5 bases from J, with 10 bases between. This CDR3 is built from 15 residues. Germline V gives CDR1 MNHEY, CDR2 SVGEGT. The CDR3, as DNA: TGTGCCAGCAGTTACTCTGGTGCCTGGACCGGGGAGCTGTTTTTT. Protein product: CASSYSGAWTGELFF.

This clonotype came up a few times. This sequence joins TRBV27 and TRBJ2-7, with TRBD1 as a possible D gene (7 bases). This CDR3 contains 13 residues. V was pared by 8 bases and J by 6 bases, with 17 bases between. Germline V gene lookup returns CDR1 MNHEY and CDR2 SMNVEV (reference sequence). The DNA for the CDR3 is TGTGCCAGCGGCTCGACAGGGAGGTCCGAGCAGTACTTC. Translation gives CASGSTGRSEQYF.

In its sample, this clonotype was seen a few times. The chain links TRBV27 to TRBJ2-1, with 7 bases lining up with TRBD2. V dropped 6 bases and J dropped 0; count of bases not matched to a gene: 14. The CDR3 sequence is 18 residues long. CDR1 and CDR2 from the germline V gene are MNHEY and SMNVEV (reference sequence). Written as DNA, the CDR3 is TGTGCCAGCAGATTAATAAGCGGGGCCCTGGGCTCCTACAATGAGCAGTTCTTC. Encoded protein: CASRLISGALGSYNEQFF.

There are a few counts of this clonotype. The rearrangement uses TRBV29-1 and TRBJ2-3, with a possible D match to TRBD1 (6 bases). V was trimmed by 6 bases and J by 4 bases, leaving 14 bases between them. CDR1 is SQVTM, CDR2 ANQGSEA, per germline. The CDR3 extends over 13 amino acids. The CDR3 reads CSVVQGGADTQYF. Written as DNA, the CDR3 is TGCAGCGTGGTACAGGGTGGCGCAGATACGCAGTATTTT.

This clonotype was counted between two and nine times. The rearrangement links TRBV16 to TRBJ1-5; 7 bases match TRBD1. This CDR3 has 14 residues. Germline V gene lookup returns CDR1 KGHSY and CDR2 FQNENV. With 4 bases clipped from V and 6 bases from J, the junction kept 6 bases outside the gene matches. The CDR3 region is CASSRDRVGQPQHF. As DNA, the CDR3 is TGTGCCAGCAGCCGAGACAGGGTGGGTCAGCCCCAGCATTTT.

In this sample, this clonotype turned up a few times. This sequence joins TRBV12-3 or TRBV12-4 and TRBJ1-6; TRBD1 matches at 7 bases. The CDR3 is made up of 15 amino acids. The V and J ends lost 6 bases and 0 bases, in that order; junction bases with no gene match: 2. CDR3 residues: CASSGTDSYNSPLHF. The CDR3 coding sequence is TGTGCCAGCAGCGGGACAGACTCCTATAATTCACCCCTCCACTTT.

CDR3 sequence (DNA): TGTGCCAGCAGCCCCCCGGGCCTCAAGGGGGGCTACACCTTC. It codes for CASSPPGLKGGYTF. This chain links TRBV28 with TRBJ1-2; the D gene is possibly TRBD1 (5 bases). This CDR3 region has 14 residues. CDR1 and CDR2 from the germline V gene are MDHEN and SYDVKM. Trimming pared 6 bases from V and 8 bases from J, leaving 19 bases between.

This clonotype came up a few times. This chain connects TRBV12-3 or TRBV12-4 to TRBJ1-4, with a weak D call TRBD1 (6 bases). This CDR3 spans 13 amino acids. V was pared by 7 bases and J by 7 bases, with 13 bases between. The CDR3 protein is CASKLTGPEKLFF. In nucleotides, the CDR3 is TGTGCCAGCAAACTGACAGGACCTGAAAAACTGTTTTTT.

This clonotype was seen more than once but under ten times. The rearrangement links TRBV29-1 to TRBJ2-7, with 8 bases that match TRBD1. V shed 2 bases and J 4 bases; nucleotides not matched to a gene: 10. The CDR3 contains 15 residues. Germline V gives CDR1 SQVTM, CDR2 ANQGSEA. The CDR3 region has the DNA TGCAGCGTTGAAAAGGGCACAGGGGGTACTTACGAGCAGTACTTC. This translates into CSVEKGTGGTYEQYF.

Notes on this clonotype: One end of the junction varies from germline; a read error may be responsible. J is TRBJ2-2 and V is TRBV9, with TRBD1 matching 8 bases. Germline loops: CDR1 SGDLS, CDR2 YYNGEE. CDR3 length: 14 amino acids. The CDR3 sequence: CASSVDRGTVELFF. The CDR3 bases are TGTGCCAGCAGCGTAGACAGGGGGACCGTGGAGCTGTTTTTT.

CDR3 sequence (DNA): TGCGCCAGCAGCGTGGGCCAGGGGATAGATGAGCAGTTCTTC. This sequence encodes CASSVGQGIDEQFF. The gene calls are TRBV5-1 and TRBJ2-1, with D perhaps matching TRBD1 (6 bases). The CDR3 runs to 14 residues. Germline loops: CDR1 SGHRS, CDR2 YFSETQ. V was shortened by 4 bases and J by 8 bases, with 16 bases between the two germline ends.

The rearrangement joins TRBV20-1 to TRBJ2-7; D is ambiguous. CDR3 length equals 11 residues. Germline V gives CDR1 DFQATT, CDR2 SNEGSKA (reference sequence). CDR3 loop: CRANGPYEQYF. CDR3 nucleotides: TGCAGGGCAAACGGGCCCTACGAGCAGTACTTC.